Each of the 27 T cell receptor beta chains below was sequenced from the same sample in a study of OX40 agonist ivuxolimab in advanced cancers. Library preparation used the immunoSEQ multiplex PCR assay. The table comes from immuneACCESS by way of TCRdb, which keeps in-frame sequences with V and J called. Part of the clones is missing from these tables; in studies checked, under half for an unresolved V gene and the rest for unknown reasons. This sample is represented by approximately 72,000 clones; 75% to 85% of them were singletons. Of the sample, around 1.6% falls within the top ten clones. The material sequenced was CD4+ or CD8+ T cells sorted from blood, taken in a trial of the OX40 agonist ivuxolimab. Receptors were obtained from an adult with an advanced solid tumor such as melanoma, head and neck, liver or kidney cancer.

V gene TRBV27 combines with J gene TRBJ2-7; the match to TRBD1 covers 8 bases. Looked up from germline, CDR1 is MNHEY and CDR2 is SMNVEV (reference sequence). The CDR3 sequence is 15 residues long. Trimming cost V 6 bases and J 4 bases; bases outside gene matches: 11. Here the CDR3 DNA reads TGTGCCAGCAGACATTGGACAGGGCAGAAATACGAGCAGTACTTC. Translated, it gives CASRHWTGQKYEQYF.

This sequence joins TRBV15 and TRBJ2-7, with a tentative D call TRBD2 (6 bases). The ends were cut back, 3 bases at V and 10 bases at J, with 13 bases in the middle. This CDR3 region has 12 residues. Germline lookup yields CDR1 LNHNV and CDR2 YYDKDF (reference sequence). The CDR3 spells CATSREEGNQYF. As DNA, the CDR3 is TGTGCCACCAGCAGGGAGGAGGGAAATCAGTACTTC.

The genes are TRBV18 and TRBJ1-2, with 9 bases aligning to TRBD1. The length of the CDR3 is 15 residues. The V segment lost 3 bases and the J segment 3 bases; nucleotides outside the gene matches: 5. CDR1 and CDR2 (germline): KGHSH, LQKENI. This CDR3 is CASSPGTGPDYGYTF. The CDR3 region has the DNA TGTGCCAGCTCACCCGGGACAGGGCCTGACTATGGCTACACCTTC. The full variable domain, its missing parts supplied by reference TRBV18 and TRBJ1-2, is NAGVMQNPRHLVRRRGQEARLRCSPMKGHSHVYWYRQLPEEGLKFMVYLQKENIIDESGMPKERFSAEFPKEGPSILRIQQVVRGDSAAYFCASSPGTGPDYGYTFGSGTRLTVV.

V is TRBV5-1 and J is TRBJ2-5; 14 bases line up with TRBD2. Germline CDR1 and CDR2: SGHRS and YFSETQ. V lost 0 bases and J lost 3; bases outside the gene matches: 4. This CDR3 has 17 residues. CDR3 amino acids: CASSLDLGLAGEETQYF. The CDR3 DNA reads TGCGCCAGCAGCTTGGATCTGGGACTAGCGGGGGAAGAGACCCAGTACTTC.

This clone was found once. The CDR3 DNA reads as TGTGCCAGCAGCTTAGATCGCGTGTCGCCGGTCTACGAGCAGTACTTC. Translation: CASSLDRVSPVYEQYF. The genes are TRBV7-2 and TRBJ2-7; D gene ambiguous. Trimming cost V 1 base and J 3 bases, with 16 bases left between them. CDR1 and CDR2 from the germline V gene are SGHTA and FQGNSA. The CDR3 runs 16 residues.

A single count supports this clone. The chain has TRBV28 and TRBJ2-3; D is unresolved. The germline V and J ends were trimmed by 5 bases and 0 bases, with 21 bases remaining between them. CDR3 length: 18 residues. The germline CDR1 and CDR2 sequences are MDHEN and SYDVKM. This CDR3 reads CASSPPFGVFRSTDTQYF. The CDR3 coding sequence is TGTGCCAGCAGTCCCCCCTTTGGGGTCTTTAGGAGCACAGATACGCAGTATTTT.

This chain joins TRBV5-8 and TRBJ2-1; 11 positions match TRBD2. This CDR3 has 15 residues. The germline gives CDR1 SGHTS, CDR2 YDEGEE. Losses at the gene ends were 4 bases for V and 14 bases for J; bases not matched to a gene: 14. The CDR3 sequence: CASSQTSLAGGWKFF. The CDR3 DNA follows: TGTGCCAGCAGCCAAACGTCATTAGCGGGAGGGTGGAAGTTCTTC.

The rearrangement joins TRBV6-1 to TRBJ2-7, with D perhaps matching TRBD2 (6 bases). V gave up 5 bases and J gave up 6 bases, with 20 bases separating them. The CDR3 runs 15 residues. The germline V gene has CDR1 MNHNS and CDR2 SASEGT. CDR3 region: CASSPLGEALGEQYF. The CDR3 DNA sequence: TGTGCCAGCAGTCCTTTAGGGGAGGCCCTTGGCGAGCAGTACTTC.

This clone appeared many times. CDR3 in amino acids: CASSLAAGPYNEQFF. The CDR3 DNA follows: TGCGCCAGCAGCTTGGCCGCGGGACCCTACAATGAGCAGTTCTTC. V is TRBV5-1 and J is TRBJ2-1; D is possibly TRBD2 (6 bases). Per the germline V gene, CDR1 is SGHRS and CDR2 is YFSETQ. Trimming stripped 0 bases from V and 2 bases from J, with 9 bases between. This CDR3 region has 15 residues.

The CDR3 DNA reads as TGTGCCAGTAGTCCCTTGGGGTCAGATAACTATGGCTACACCTTC. It specifies CASSPLGSDNYGYTF. V gene TRBV19 combines with J gene TRBJ1-2, with D unclear. The CDR3 has 15 residues. CDR1 and CDR2 from the germline V gene are LNHDA and SQIVND (reference sequence). V gave up 5 bases and J gave up 1 base, with 14 bases separating them.

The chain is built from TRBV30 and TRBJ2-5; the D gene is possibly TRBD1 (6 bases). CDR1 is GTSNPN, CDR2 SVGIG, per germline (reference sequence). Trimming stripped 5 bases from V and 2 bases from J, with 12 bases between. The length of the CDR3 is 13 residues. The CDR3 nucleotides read TGTGCCTGGTACCTGGGACAACAAGAGACCCAGTACTTC. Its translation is CAWYLGQQETQYF.

The DNA for the CDR3 is TGTGCCAGCAGCTCGGCCGGGGCTTTTAAGGAGCAGTTCTTC. It translates to CASSSAGAFKEQFF. The genes are TRBV5-4 and TRBJ2-1; D could derive from TRBD1 or TRBD2 (5 bases each). Germline CDR1 reads SGHNT; CDR2 reads YYREEE (reference sequence). The CDR3 contains 14 residues. Trimming shortened V by 3 bases and J by 10 bases, and 17 bases separated the two germline ends.

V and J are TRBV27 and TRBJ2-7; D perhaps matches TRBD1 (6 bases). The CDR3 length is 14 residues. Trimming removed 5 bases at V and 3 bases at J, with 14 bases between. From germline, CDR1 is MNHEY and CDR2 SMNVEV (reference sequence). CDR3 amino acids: CASSPDRTLYEQYF. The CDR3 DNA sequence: TGTGCCAGCAGTCCGGACAGAACACTCTACGAGCAGTACTTC.

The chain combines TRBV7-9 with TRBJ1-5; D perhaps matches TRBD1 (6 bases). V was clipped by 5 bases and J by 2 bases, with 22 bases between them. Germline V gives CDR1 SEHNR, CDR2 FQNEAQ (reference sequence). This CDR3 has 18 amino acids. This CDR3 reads CASSKQGPEIVGNQPQHF. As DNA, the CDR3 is TGTGCCAGCAGCAAACAGGGCCCTGAAATCGTCGGCAATCAGCCCCAGCATTTT.

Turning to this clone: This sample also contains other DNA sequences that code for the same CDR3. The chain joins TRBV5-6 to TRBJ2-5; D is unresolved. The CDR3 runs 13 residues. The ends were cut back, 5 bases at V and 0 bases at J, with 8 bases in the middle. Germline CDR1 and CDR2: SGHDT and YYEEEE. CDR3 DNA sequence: TGTGCCAGCAGTCTTGCGGACCAAGAGACCCAGTACTTC. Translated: CASSLADQETQYF.

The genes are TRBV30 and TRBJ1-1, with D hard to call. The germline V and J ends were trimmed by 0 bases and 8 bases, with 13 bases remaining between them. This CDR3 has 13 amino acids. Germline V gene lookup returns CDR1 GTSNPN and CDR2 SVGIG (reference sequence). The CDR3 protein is CAWSVKAVGEAFF. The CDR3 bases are TGTGCCTGGAGTGTAAAGGCCGTGGGAGAAGCTTTCTTT.

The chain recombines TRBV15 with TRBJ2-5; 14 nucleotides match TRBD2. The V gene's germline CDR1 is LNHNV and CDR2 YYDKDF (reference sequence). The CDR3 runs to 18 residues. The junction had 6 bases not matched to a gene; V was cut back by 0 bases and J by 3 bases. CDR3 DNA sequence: TGTGCCACCAGCAGAGATTATGGACTAGCGGGAGGCGAAGAGACCCAGTACTTC. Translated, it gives CATSRDYGLAGGEETQYF.

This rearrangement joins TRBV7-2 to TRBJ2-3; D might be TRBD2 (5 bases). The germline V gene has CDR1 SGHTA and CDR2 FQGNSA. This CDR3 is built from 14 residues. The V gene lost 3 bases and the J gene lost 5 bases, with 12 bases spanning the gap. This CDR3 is CASSLGSSGDTQYF. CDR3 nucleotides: TGTGCCAGCAGCTTGGGGAGCTCAGGAGATACGCAGTATTTT.

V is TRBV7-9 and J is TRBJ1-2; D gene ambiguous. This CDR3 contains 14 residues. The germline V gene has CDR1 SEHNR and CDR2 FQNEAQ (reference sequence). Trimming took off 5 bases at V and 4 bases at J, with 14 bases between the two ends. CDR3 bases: TGTGCCAGCAGCACGGACGTGTCGAGCTATGGCTACACCTTC. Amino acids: CASSTDVSSYGYTF.

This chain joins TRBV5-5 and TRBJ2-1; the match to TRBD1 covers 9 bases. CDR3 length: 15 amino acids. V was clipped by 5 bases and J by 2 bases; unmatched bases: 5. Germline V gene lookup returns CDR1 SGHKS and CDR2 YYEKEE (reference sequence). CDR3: CASRLDRGPYNEQFF. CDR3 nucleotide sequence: TGTGCCAGCAGGCTGGACAGGGGCCCCTACAATGAGCAGTTCTTC. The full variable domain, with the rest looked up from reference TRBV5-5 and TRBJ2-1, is DAGVTQSPTHLIKTRGQQVTLRCSPISGHKSVSWYQQVLGQGPQFIFQYYEKEERGRGNFPDRFSARQFPNYSSELNVNALLLGDSALYLCASRLDRGPYNEQFFGPGTRLTVL.

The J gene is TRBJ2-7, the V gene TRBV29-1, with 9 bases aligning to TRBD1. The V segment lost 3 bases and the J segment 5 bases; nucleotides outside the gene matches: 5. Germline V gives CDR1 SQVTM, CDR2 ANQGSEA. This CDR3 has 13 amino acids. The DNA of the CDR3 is TGCAGCGTTGAGGGACAGGGTGTTAACGAGCAGTACTTC. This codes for CSVEGQGVNEQYF.

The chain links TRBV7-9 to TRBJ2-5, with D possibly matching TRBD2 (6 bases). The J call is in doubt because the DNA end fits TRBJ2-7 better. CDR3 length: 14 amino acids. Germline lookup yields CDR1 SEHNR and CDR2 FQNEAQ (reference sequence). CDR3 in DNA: TGTGCCAGCAGCTTGGCGGGACCGTCCTACGAGCAGTACTTC. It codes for CASSLAGPSYEQYF.

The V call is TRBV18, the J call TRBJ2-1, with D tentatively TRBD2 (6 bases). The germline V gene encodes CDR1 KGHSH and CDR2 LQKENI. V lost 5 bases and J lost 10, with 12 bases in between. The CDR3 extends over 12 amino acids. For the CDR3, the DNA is TGTGCCAGCTCAACCTCGGCGGGAGAGCAGTTCTTC. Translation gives CASSTSAGEQFF.

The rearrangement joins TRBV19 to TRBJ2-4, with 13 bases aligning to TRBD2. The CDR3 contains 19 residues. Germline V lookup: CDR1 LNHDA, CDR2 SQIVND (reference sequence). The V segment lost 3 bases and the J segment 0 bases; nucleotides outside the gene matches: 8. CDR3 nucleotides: TGTGCCAGTAGTATGGGACTAGCGGGGCGTGGTATAGCCAAAAACATTCAGTACTTC. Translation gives CASSMGLAGRGIAKNIQYF.

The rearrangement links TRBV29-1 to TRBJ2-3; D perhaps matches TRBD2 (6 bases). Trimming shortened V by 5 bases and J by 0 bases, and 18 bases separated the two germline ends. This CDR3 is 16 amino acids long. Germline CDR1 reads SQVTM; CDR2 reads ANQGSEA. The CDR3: CSVLPGTGISTDTQYF. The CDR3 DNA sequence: TGCAGCGTTCTTCCCGGGACTGGGATTAGCACAGATACGCAGTATTTT.

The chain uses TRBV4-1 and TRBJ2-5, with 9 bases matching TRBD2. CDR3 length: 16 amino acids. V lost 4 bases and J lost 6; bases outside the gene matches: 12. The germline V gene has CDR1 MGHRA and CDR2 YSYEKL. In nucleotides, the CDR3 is TGCGCCAGCAGCCCCATATCCAGGACTAGCGAACAGACCCAGTACTTC. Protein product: CASSPISRTSEQTQYF.

CDR3 nucleotides: TGCGCCAGCAGCACAACGGGAGGTTCCTCCTACGAGCAGTACTTC. This translates into CASSTTGGSSYEQYF. V and J are TRBV5-1 and TRBJ2-7, with 7 bases fitting TRBD2. The CDR3 sequence is 15 residues long. V lost 4 bases and J lost 0; bases outside the gene matches: 7. CDR1 is SGHRS and CDR2 is YFSETQ in the germline V gene. Complete variable domain (other parts from reference TRBV5-1 and TRBJ2-7): KAGVTQTPRYLIKTRGQQVTLSCSPISGHRSVSWYQQTPGQGLQFLFEYFSETQRNKGNFPGRFSGRQFSNSRSEMNVSTLELGDSALYLCASSTTGGSSYEQYFGPGTRLTVT.